The 4 T cell receptor beta chains listed next were all sequenced from one sample in a study of cytomegalovirus exposure and HLA in healthy donors. PCR primers comprised 60 Vbeta and 13 Jbeta primers. Here immunoSEQ multiplex PCR was the method, and the copy in TCRdb shows in-frame clones only, minus some. The table has about 130,000 clones, 80% seen once; the top ten hold 3% to 3.5%. Sequenced sample: PBMCs. The origin of the receptors is a male donor in good health and CMV-seronegative.

The chain joins TRBV28 to TRBJ1-5, with 8 positions matching TRBD1. Trimming removed 4 bases from V and 5 bases from J; junction bases left unmatched: 4. This CDR3 comprises 14 residues. Germline V CDR1 and CDR2: MDHEN, SYDVKM. This CDR3 is CASSWTGNHQPQHF. The CDR3 bases are TGTGCCAGCAGTTGGACAGGGAATCATCAGCCCCAGCATTTT.

V usage is TRBV19 and J usage is TRBJ1-6; D remains unclear. The CDR3 is made up of 12 amino acids. The germline V and J ends were trimmed by 4 bases and 9 bases, with 7 bases remaining between them. Germline CDR1 is LNHDA and CDR2 is SQIVND (reference sequence). CDR3 region: CASSTQASPLHF. DNA of the CDR3: TGTGCCAGTAGTACCCAGGCTTCACCCCTCCACTTT.

The CDR3 coding sequence is TGTGCCAGGAGGAGAACAGGGGGCCAGAGGATTAGGTATGAGCAGTTCTTC. Its translation: CARRRTGGQRIRYEQFF. This sequence joins TRBV2 and TRBJ2-1, with 9 bases lining up with TRBD1. Unmatched junction bases numbered 20, after V lost 9 bases and J lost 8 bases. This CDR3 has 17 amino acids. The germline gives CDR1 SNHLY, CDR2 FYNNEI.

V and J are TRBV14 and TRBJ2-2; D not certain. CDR3 length equals 13 residues. Germline assignment: CDR1 SGHDN and CDR2 FVKESK. Trimming left V 4 bases short and J 5 bases short, with 8 bases between. CDR3 DNA: TGTGCCAGCAGCCCATGGGCGACCGGGGAGCTGTTTTTT. Translating it yields CASSPWATGELFF.